This TCR beta chain was recorded in a study of blood T cell repertoires in COVID-19. Study in general: Samples of COVID-19 (acute and convalescent) were obtained from the United States, Italy and Spain. The cDNA or gDNA used as material had been derived from T cells, B-cell-depleted T cells, or PBMCs.

The length of the CDR3 is 13 residues. Trimming left V 4 bases short and J 1 base short, with 7 bases between. CDR1 is LNHDA, CDR2 SQIVND, per germline (reference sequence). In the study's own analysis: The assay estimated nucleated cells by amplifying reference gene primers. Profiling relied on immunoSEQ multiplex PCR, and the TCRdb table lists in-frame clones only, not all of them. That table is the source of V, J and clone size, and D and trimming were worked out from the DNA. The sample records fewer than 250,000 clones, 85% to 90% being singletons. J is TRBJ2-5 and V is TRBV19; D remains unclear. The sequencing input was peripheral blood. The sequence was collected from a man between 50 and 59 years old with acute or convalescent COVID-19. The chain's CDR3 is CASSRAFQETQYF. The CDR3 DNA follows: TGTGCCAGTAGTAGGGCGTTCCAAGAGACCCAGTACTTC.